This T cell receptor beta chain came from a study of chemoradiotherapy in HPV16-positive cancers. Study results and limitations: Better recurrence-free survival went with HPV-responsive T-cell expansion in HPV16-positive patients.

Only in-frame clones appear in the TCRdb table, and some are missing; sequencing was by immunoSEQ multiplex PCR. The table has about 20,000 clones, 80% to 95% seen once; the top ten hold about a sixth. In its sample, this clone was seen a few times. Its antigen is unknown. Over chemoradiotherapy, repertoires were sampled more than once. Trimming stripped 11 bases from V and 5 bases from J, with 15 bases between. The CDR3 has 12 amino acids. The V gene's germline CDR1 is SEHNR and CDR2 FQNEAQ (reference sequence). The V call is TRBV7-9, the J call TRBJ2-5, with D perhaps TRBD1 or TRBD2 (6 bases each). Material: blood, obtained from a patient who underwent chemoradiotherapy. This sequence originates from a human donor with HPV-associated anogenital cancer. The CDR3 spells CALGGVRETQYF. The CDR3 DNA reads TGTGCCCTGGGGGGCGTAAGGGAGACCCAGTACTTC.